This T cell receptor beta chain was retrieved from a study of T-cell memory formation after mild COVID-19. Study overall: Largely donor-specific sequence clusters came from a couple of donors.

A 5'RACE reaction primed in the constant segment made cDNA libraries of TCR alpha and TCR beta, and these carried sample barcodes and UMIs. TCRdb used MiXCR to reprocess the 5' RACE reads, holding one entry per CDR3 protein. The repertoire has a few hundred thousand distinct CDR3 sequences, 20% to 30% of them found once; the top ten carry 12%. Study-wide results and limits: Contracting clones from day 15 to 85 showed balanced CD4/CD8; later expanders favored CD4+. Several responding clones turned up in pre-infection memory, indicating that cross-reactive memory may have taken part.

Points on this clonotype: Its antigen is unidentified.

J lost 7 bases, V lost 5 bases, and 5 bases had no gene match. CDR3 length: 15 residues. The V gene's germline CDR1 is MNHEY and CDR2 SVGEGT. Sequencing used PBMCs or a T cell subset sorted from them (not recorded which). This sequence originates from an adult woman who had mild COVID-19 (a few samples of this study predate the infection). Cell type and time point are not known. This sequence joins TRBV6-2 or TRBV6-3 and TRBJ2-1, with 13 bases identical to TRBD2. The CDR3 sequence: CASSALLAGGNEQFF. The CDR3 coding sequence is TGTGCCAGCAGTGCCCTACTAGCGGGAGGGAATGAGCAGTTCTTC.